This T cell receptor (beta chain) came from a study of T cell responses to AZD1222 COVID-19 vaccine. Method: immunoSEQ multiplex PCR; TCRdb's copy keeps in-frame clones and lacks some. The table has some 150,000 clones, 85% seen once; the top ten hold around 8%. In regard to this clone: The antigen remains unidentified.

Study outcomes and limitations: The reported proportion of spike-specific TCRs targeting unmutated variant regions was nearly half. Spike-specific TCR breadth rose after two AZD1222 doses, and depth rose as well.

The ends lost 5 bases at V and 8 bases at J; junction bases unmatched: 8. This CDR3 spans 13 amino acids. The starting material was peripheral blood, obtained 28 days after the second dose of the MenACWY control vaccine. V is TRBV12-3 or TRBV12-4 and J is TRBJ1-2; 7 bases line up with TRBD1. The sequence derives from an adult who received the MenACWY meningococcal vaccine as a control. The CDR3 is CASSTRDSGGYTF. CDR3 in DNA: TGTGCCAGCAGTACACGGGACAGTGGCGGCTACACCTTC.